This T cell receptor (beta chain) was sequenced during a study of T cells in narcolepsy. As for this clone: What it binds is not known.

Trimming removed 2 bases from V and 5 bases from J, with 12 bases in between. This CDR3 is 13 amino acids long. Germline V lookup: CDR1 SQVTM, CDR2 ANQGSEA. Only in-frame clones appear in the TCRdb table, and some are missing; sequencing was by immunoSEQ multiplex PCR. Of tens of thousands of clones listed, around 83% are singletons. Study results and limitations: Same-patient CSF and blood CD4+ T cell clonotypes included HCRT-specific and TRIB2-specific autoreactive ones.

This clonotype was sampled from a human donor in good health. Sequenced sample: memory (CD45RA-) CD4+ T cells from blood. The V and J genes are TRBV29-1 and TRBJ2-5, with D possibly matching TRBD2 (6 bases). The CDR3: CSVETGVDETQYF. The CDR3 nucleotides read TGCAGCGTTGAAACGGGGGTTGATGAGACCCAGTACTTC.